The 6 T cell receptor beta chains presented below share a single source sample, sequenced in a study of tumor-infiltrating lymphocytes in primary liver carcinoma (dated by TCRdb to the late 2010s). Without any cell sorting, total RNA and DNA were co-extracted from approximately 22-30 mg of bulk tissue using the AllPrep DNA/RNA mini kit. Reads for this sample came from an Illumina HiSeq 2500. TCRbeta-specific cDNA was reverse-transcribed from about 0.45 ug total RNA using a constant-region primer and ProtoScript II reverse transcriptase. Three nested multiplex PCR rounds, following a slightly modified ARM-PCR procedure, were used to build the TCRbeta libraries. Each of the first two PCR rounds ran for about 11 cycles using multiplex TRBV1-TRBV30 forward primers together with a Cbeta reverse primer. The public sequencing data were trimmed at Q25 with fastp and processed into clonotypes with MiXCR by TCRdb, which kept only in-frame beta chains. Rows are unified per CDR3 protein, each entry keeping the most common DNA and genes. For this sample the table gives tens of thousands of distinct CDR3 sequences, of which around 77% were detected only once. The top ten constitute around a quarter of the sample.

Sequenced input: liver tumor tissue from sampling region 5. What the cell subset or site label conveys for this sample: tumor region T5, tumor centre. These receptors were taken from a man in his forties with primary liver carcinoma and hepatitis B virus infection.

In regard to this clonotype: Germline is not matched at one junction end, which may reflect a read error. This chain connects TRBV5-1 to TRBJ2-1; a weak D match, TRBD2 (5 bases). Germline V gene lookup returns CDR1 SGHRS and CDR2 YFSETQ. The CDR3 has 14 residues. The CDR3 loop is CASSLVGEPYNEQF. Written as DNA, the CDR3 is TGCGCCAGCAGCTTGGTTGGGGAGCCCTACAATGAGCAGTTC.

In regard to this clonotype: The junction shows a germline mismatch at one end, possibly a read error. The gene calls are TRBV28 and TRBJ2-1; D possibly uses TRBD1 or TRBD2 (5 bases each). The CDR3 spans 14 residues. In germline, CDR1 is MDHEN, CDR2 SYDVKM. The CDR3 region has the DNA TGCGCCACCGGTCGTGGGGGTTTATACAATAAGCAGTTCTTC. Protein sequence: CATGRGGLYNKQFF.

A word on this clonotype: A read error is likely, as this CDR3 ends without the conserved phenylalanine or tryptophan. The chain has TRBV29-1 and TRBJ1-1, with D possibly matching TRBD1 (5 bases). Trimming took 5 bases from V and 5 from J, leaving 21 bases between them. This CDR3 comprises 15 residues. Germline V gene data show CDR1 as SQVTM and CDR2 as ANQGSEA. The CDR3 loop reads CSVSAGWGTGTEAFV. The CDR3 DNA follows: TGCAGCGTTTCGGCAGGGTGGGGAACGGGAACTGAAGCTTTCGTT.

As regards this clonotype: The junction departs from germline at one end; a sequencing error may be responsible. The chain carries TRBV6-1 and TRBJ2-7; the match to TRBD2 covers 10 bases. This CDR3 is 11 amino acids long. Germline V CDR1 and CDR2: MNHNS, SASEGT. The CDR3: CASSRWTSGIF. For the CDR3, the DNA is TGTGCCAGCAGTAGGTGGACTAGCGGTATCTTC.

The rearrangement joins TRBV6-2 or TRBV6-3 to TRBJ2-5; D remains unclear. The CDR3 is 11 residues long. Trimming took 6 bases from V and 4 from J, leaving 6 bases between them. CDR1 is MNHEY and CDR2 is SVGEGT in the germline V gene. CDR3: CASSGAETQYF. CDR3 in DNA: TGTGCCAGCAGCGGTGCAGAGACCCAGTACTTC.

On this clonotype: A read error is possible here, since a much larger clone lies one base away. The genes are TRBV2 and TRBJ2-1, with TRBD1 identical over 7 bases. Germline V gene lookup returns CDR1 SNHLY and CDR2 FYNNEI. The V segment lost 6 bases and the J segment 8 bases; nucleotides outside the gene matches: 7. The CDR3 is 13 residues long. The CDR3 loop reads CASRASRGHEQFF. CDR3 nucleotides: TGTGCCAGCAGAGCTTCGAGGGGGCATGAGCAGTTCTTC.